Listed below are T cell receptor beta chains from one sample, sequenced in a study of technical replicates of blood from four donors. TCRdb's table, derived via immunoSEQ multiplex PCR, lists solely in-frame clones and lacks some. The sample lists roughly 80,000 clones, 90% to 98% seen once, with nearly 0.2% in the top ten. Sequencing used T cells isolated from PBMCs. Source of these receptors: a human donor in good health. The CDR3 runs from the conserved cysteine through the conserved F or W. Fields, in order: J gene, clone size, V gene, D gene, CDR3 DNA, CDR3 protein. D genes are given only for firm matches. Only some rows state a clone size, as once, few, many or a class for expanded clones.

J: TRBJ1-6
size: NA
V: TRBV7-9
D: NA
DNA: TGTGCCAGCAGCTTAGCGTTCGGGGGATTTGGTTCACCCCTCCACTTT
CDR3: CASSLAFGGFGSPLHF

J: TRBJ2-7
size: NA
V: TRBV4-1
D: NA
DNA: TGCGCCAGCAGCCAAGGCAGTGAGGGGGTTTACGAGCAGTACTTC
CDR3: CASSQGSEGVYEQYF

J: TRBJ1-5
size: NA
V: TRBV28
D: NA
DNA: TGTGCCAGCAGATTAACAGGGATGGTGAGTTATAGCAATCAGCCCCAGCATTTT
CDR3: CASRLTGMVSYSNQPQHF

J: TRBJ2-7
size: once
V: TRBV2
D: TRBD2
DNA: TGTGCCAGCAGTGATCCCAAAGAGACTAGCCGGAGTTACAACGAGCAGTACTTC
CDR3: CASSDPKETSRSYNEQYF

J: TRBJ2-5
size: NA
V: TRBV5-1
D: TRBD1
DNA: TGCGCCAGCAGCCCCCGACAGGGTGGTGAGACCCAGTACTTC
CDR3: CASSPRQGGETQYF

J: TRBJ2-2
size: NA
V: TRBV29-1
D: NA
DNA: TGCAGCGTTGCCCGGGATCGACTGAACGGGGAGCTGTTTTTT
CDR3: CSVARDRLNGELFF

J: TRBJ1-6
size: NA
V: TRBV2
D: TRBD1
DNA: TGTGCCAGCACGCTGGGACAGGGTCGGACTAATTCACCCCTCCACTTT
CDR3: CASTLGQGRTNSPLHF

J: TRBJ2-1
size: NA
V: TRBV20-1
D: NA
DNA: TGCAGTGCTAGGCGGGACAATGAGCAGTTCTTC
CDR3: CSARRDNEQFF

J: TRBJ2-1
size: NA
V: TRBV2
D: NA
DNA: TGTGCCAGCAGTAGGGGATACAATGAGCAGTTCTTC
CDR3: CASSRGYNEQFF

J: TRBJ1-2
size: NA
V: TRBV19
D: NA
DNA: TGTGCCACCGGGAGTCTTTACTATGGCTACACCTTC
CDR3: CATGSLYYGYTF

J: TRBJ2-1
size: once
V: TRBV11-2
D: NA
DNA: TGTGCCAGCAGCTTAGACCTAGTGAATGAGCAGTTCTTC
CDR3: CASSLDLVNEQFF